Below are 24 T cell receptor beta chains sequenced from a single sample in a study of T cell repertoires in cytomegalovirus infection. One entry per CDR3 protein results from TCRdb running MiXCR on the reads. The sample records around 310,000 distinct CDR3 sequences, about 29% being singletons. These receptors' targets are unknown. The material sequenced was cultured PBMCs, taken from culture after CMV antigen stimulation. These receptors originate from a human donor in good health (CMV status not recorded). Some clones in this sample may be carry-over from other donors' samples.

This clonotype was detected many times. The chain carries TRBV20-1 and TRBJ1-1; no reliable D call. This CDR3 region has 13 residues. V was shortened by 3 bases and J by 5 bases, with 13 bases between the two germline ends. CDR1 and CDR2 (germline): DFQATT, SNEGSKA (reference sequence). The chain's CDR3 is CSASQIPGTEAFF. The CDR3 DNA is TGCAGTGCTAGTCAGATCCCCGGGACTGAAGCTTTCTTT.

This sequence joins TRBV20-1 and TRBJ2-4; a possible D gene is TRBD1 (6 bases). Trimming removed 4 bases at V and 6 bases at J, with 10 bases between. The CDR3 runs to 12 residues. In germline, CDR1 is DFQATT, CDR2 SNEGSKA (reference sequence). The CDR3 sequence: CSANRDANIQYF. The CDR3 DNA is TGCAGTGCTAACAGGGACGCAAACATTCAGTACTTC.

By sample fraction, this clonotype is medium-sized. The V gene is TRBV7-2, the J gene TRBJ2-5, with 10 bases aligning to TRBD1. The CDR3 loop spans 15 amino acids. Germline assignment: CDR1 SGHTA and CDR2 FQGNSA. After removal of 4 bases from V and 1 base from J, the junction contained 3 bases not matched to a gene. The CDR3, as DNA: TGTGCCAGCAGCTCGGGACAGGGGCCCCAAGAGACCCAGTACTTC. It specifies CASSSGQGPQETQYF.

This clonotype has at least ten counts. The chain carries TRBV7-9 and TRBJ2-7; possibly TRBD1 for D (6 bases). Between the trimmed V and J ends, which lost 5 bases and 9 bases, there was a span of 17 bases. This CDR3 has 13 amino acids. The germline V gene encodes CDR1 SEHNR and CDR2 FQNEAQ (reference sequence). CDR3 nucleotide sequence: TGTGCCAGCAGCGGGTCGGACAGCCTCGGGCAGTACTTC. This translates into CASSGSDSLGQYF.

This clonotype appeared a few times. The rearrangement uses TRBV6-5 and TRBJ2-1; D not resolved. The CDR3 has 17 amino acids. CDR1 and CDR2 (germline): MNHEY, SVGAGI. Trimming took 5 bases from V and 4 from J, leaving 21 bases between them. In nucleotides, the CDR3 is TGTGCCAGCAGTCCCAGCGTAGGCGGAGTAGGGTACAATGAGCAGTTCTTC. Protein: CASSPSVGGVGYNEQFF.

The chain is built from TRBV5-1 and TRBJ2-2; D is ambiguous. Germline assignment: CDR1 SGHRS and CDR2 YFSETQ. The germline V and J ends were trimmed by 2 bases and 2 bases, with 10 bases remaining between them. This CDR3 spans 15 amino acids. This CDR3 is CASSLIPDNTGELFF. The CDR3 coding sequence is TGCGCCAGCAGCTTAATACCCGATAACACCGGGGAGCTGTTTTTT. Complete variable domain (other parts from reference TRBV5-1 and TRBJ2-2): KAGVTQTPRYLIKTRGQQVTLSCSPISGHRSVSWYQQTPGQGLQFLFEYFSETQRNKGNFPGRFSGRQFSNSRSEMNVSTLELGDSALYLCASSLIPDNTGELFFGEGSRLTVL.

This clonotype was seen many times. The chain carries TRBV7-6 and TRBJ2-2; 15 bases match TRBD2. This CDR3 is built from 18 residues. CDR1 and CDR2 from the germline V gene are SGHVS and FNYEAQ. The V segment lost 4 bases and the J segment 0 bases; nucleotides outside the gene matches: 3. The CDR3 sequence: CASSSGLAGGPNTGELFF. In nucleotides, the CDR3 is TGTGCCAGCAGCTCGGGACTAGCGGGAGGCCCGAACACCGGGGAGCTGTTTTTT. The whole variable domain, filled in from reference TRBV7-6 and TRBJ2-2, reads GAGVSQSPRYKVTKRGQDVALRCDPISGHVSLYWYRQALGQGPEFLTYFNYEAQQDKSGLPNDRFSAERPEGSISTLTIQRTEQRDSAMYRCASSSGLAGGPNTGELFFGEGSRLTVL.

CDR3 sequence (DNA): TGCAGTGCTAGAGACATAAGGTCTCAAGCTGGAAACACCATATATTTT. It encodes CSARDIRSQAGNTIYF. This chain links TRBV20-1 with TRBJ1-3; D is unclear. Between the trimmed V and J ends, which lost 0 bases and 2 bases, there was a span of 14 bases. Per germline, CDR1 DFQATT and CDR2 SNEGSKA (reference sequence). The CDR3 covers 16 residues.

J is TRBJ1-6 and V is TRBV2; possible D gene TRBD1, 6 bases. The CDR3 length is 15 residues. From germline, CDR1 is SNHLY and CDR2 FYNNEI. Trimming took off 7 bases at V and 3 bases at J, with 13 bases between the two ends. In DNA form, the CDR3 reads TGTGCCAGCAATCCCGGGGGCGACTATAATTCACCCCTCCACTTT. Residues: CASNPGGDYNSPLHF.

This clonotype was counted many times. J is TRBJ1-2 and V is TRBV28, with a weak D call TRBD1 (6 bases). Per the germline V gene, CDR1 is MDHEN and CDR2 is SYDVKM. The CDR3 is made up of 14 amino acids. Trimming took off 6 bases at V and 4 bases at J, with 15 bases between the two ends. The CDR3 bases are TGTGCCAGCAGCCCAACCGGGGGGCGCTATGGCTACACCTTC. Protein sequence: CASSPTGGRYGYTF.

The chain employs TRBV12-3 or TRBV12-4 and TRBJ2-5, with 14 bases matching TRBD2. This CDR3 is 14 amino acids long. V lost 6 bases, J lost 7 bases, and 4 bases stayed unmatched. In nucleotides, the CDR3 is TGTGCCAGCAGCAACGGACTAGCGGGGGGGACCCAGTACTTC. It yields the protein CASSNGLAGGTQYF.

This clonotype was found a few times. V gene TRBV2 combines with J gene TRBJ1-4; no reliable D call. Per germline, CDR1 SNHLY and CDR2 FYNNEI. The V and J ends lost 8 bases and 8 bases respectively, with 15 bases between them. The CDR3 has 13 residues. CDR3 coding DNA: TGTGCCAGCTCGCCCTCCCGAGGGGAAAAACTGTTTTTT. Translated: CASSPSRGEKLFF.

This clonotype showed up many times. The chain carries TRBV7-8 and TRBJ2-4; D gene ambiguous. V gave up 3 bases and J gave up 3 bases, with 6 bases separating them. The CDR3 consists of 13 residues. Per the germline V gene, CDR1 is SGHVS and CDR2 is FQNEAQ. The CDR3 region is CASSFSDKNIQYF. CDR3 coding DNA: TGTGCCAGCAGCTTCAGCGACAAAAACATTCAGTACTTC. The whole variable domain, filled in from reference TRBV7-8 and TRBJ2-4, reads GAGVSQSPRYKVAKRGQDVALRCDPISGHVSLFWYQQALGQGPEFLTYFQNEAQLDKSGLPSDRFFAERPEGSVSTLKIQRTQQEDSAVYLCASSFSDKNIQYFGAGTRLSVL.

This chain links TRBV20-1 with TRBJ2-1, with D perhaps matching TRBD2 (6 bases). This CDR3 comprises 15 residues. Trimming removed 6 bases at V and 6 bases at J, with 21 bases between. Germline-derived CDR1 and CDR2 are DFQATT and SNEGSKA (reference sequence). DNA for the CDR3: TGCAGTGCGCGCTCTGGGGACTTGACTGGCAATGAGCAGTTCTTC. Amino acid sequence: CSARSGDLTGNEQFF.

V gene TRBV24-1 combines with J gene TRBJ2-3; 11 bases align to TRBD2. The CDR3 runs to 18 residues. The germline CDR1 and CDR2 sequences are KGHDR and SFDVKD. Germline trimming cut 8 bases from V and 6 bases from J; bases unmatched to any gene: 18. CDR3 sequence reads: CATKKETSGAPSEDTQYF. As DNA, the CDR3 is TGTGCCACCAAGAAAGAGACTAGCGGGGCCCCTTCGGAGGATACGCAGTATTTT.

The chain recombines TRBV7-2 with TRBJ2-2; D may be TRBD2 (6 bases). Germline-derived CDR1 and CDR2 are SGHTA and FQGNSA. V lost 2 bases and J lost 7, with 14 bases in between. This CDR3 comprises 15 residues. CDR3 sequence: CASSLSFGTYGELFF. CDR3 nucleotide sequence: TGTGCCAGCAGCTTATCGTTCGGGACTTACGGGGAGCTGTTTTTT.

V usage is TRBV7-9 and J usage is TRBJ1-2; the D gene is possibly TRBD1 (5 bases). CDR1 SEHNR and CDR2 FQNEAQ come from the germline V gene (reference sequence). This CDR3 region has 22 residues. V lost 1 base and J lost 2, with 32 bases in between. In nucleotides, the CDR3 is TGTGCCAGCAGCTTAGTAAGGGGCAGGCCCGGGGGAGAACCCGCACACAACTATGGCTACACCTTC. Translation: CASSLVRGRPGGEPAHNYGYTF.

This clonotype was picked up a small number of times. The chain joins TRBV7-6 to TRBJ1-2; D is perhaps TRBD1 (5 bases). The V and J ends lost 1 base and 0 bases respectively, with 15 bases between them. Germline-derived CDR1 and CDR2 are SGHVS and FNYEAQ. There are 17 residues in the CDR3. This CDR3 reads CASSLGGRPSPNYGYTF. In DNA, the CDR3 is TGTGCCAGCAGCTTAGGGGGCAGGCCTAGCCCTAACTATGGCTACACCTTC.

This clonotype was seen more than once but under ten times. This chain uses TRBV7-2 with TRBJ1-1; the match to TRBD1 covers 7 bases. The CDR3 has 13 amino acids. Germline CDR1 SGHTA, CDR2 FQGNSA. The J segment lost 10 bases and the V segment lost 5 bases, leaving 10 bases of the junction unmatched. The CDR3 nucleotides read TGTGCCAGCAGCCCCGACAGGGACGATGGAGCTTTCTTT. This gives the protein CASSPDRDDGAFF.

The gene calls are TRBV4-2 and TRBJ2-1, with 10 bases fitting TRBD2. CDR1 and CDR2 (germline): LGHNA, YNFKEQ. The CDR3 is 16 residues long. After removal of 7 bases from V and 7 bases from J, the junction contained 13 bases not matched to a gene. CDR3 sequence (DNA): TGTGCCAGCACCCCACCCCGAGCGGGGGGGAGGAATGAGCAGTTCTTC. Residues: CASTPPRAGGRNEQFF.

V usage is TRBV6-1 and J usage is TRBJ1-4; 12 positions match TRBD1. Germline lookup yields CDR1 MNHNS and CDR2 SASEGT. Trimming removed 0 bases from V and 5 bases from J; junction bases left unmatched: 7. The CDR3 contains 18 residues. CDR3 sequence: CASSEARDRGPSNEKLFF. The DNA for the CDR3 is TGTGCCAGCAGTGAAGCGAGGGACAGGGGGCCCTCAAATGAAAAACTGTTTTTT.

The chain recombines TRBV29-1 with TRBJ1-2; D not resolved. Germline CDR1 SQVTM, CDR2 ANQGSEA. The CDR3 is 13 residues long. Between the trimmed V and J ends, which lost 4 bases and 2 bases, there was a span of 11 bases. The CDR3 DNA reads as TGCAGCGTTGCCCCCAGGATAAACTATGGCTACACCTTC. Protein sequence: CSVAPRINYGYTF.

This chain uses TRBV5-1 with TRBJ1-2; possibly TRBD1 for D (6 bases). Trimming removed 7 bases from V and 4 bases from J, with 17 bases in between. The CDR3 has 14 amino acids. Per germline, CDR1 SGHRS and CDR2 YFSETQ. The CDR3 loop is CASHISTGAYGYTF. In DNA, the CDR3 is TGCGCCAGCCATATTTCGACAGGCGCCTATGGCTACACCTTC.

This clonotype was seen a few times. The chain employs TRBV7-9 and TRBJ2-7; D is undetermined. V shed 1 base and J shed 7 bases, with 8 bases lying between them. There are 12 residues in the CDR3. From germline, CDR1 is SEHNR and CDR2 FQNEAQ (reference sequence). CDR3 DNA: TGTGCCAGCAGCTTAGGGCCCGCTGAGCAGTACTTC. Its protein product is CASSLGPAEQYF.